This T cell receptor (beta chain) was recorded in a study of blood T cell repertoires in COVID-19. Study details: Sources were T cells, B-cell-depleted T cells, or PBMCs; the material itself was cDNA or gDNA.

The CDR3 covers 16 residues. The V and J ends lost 3 bases and 5 bases respectively, with 17 bases between them. From germline, CDR1 is LNHDA and CDR2 SQIVND (reference sequence). Data came from immunoSEQ multiplex PCR; TCRdb stores just in-frame clones and leaves some out. This repertoire shows about 210,000 clones, 87% found once; its top ten account for around 10%. Allocation to cohorts depended on clinical history reported by the participants. J is TRBJ1-5 and V is TRBV19; no clear D gene. Sequenced sample: PBMCs or T cells enriched from blood (not recorded which). The source of this sequence is a man in his late teens or twenties with acute COVID-19. CDR3 bases: TGTGCCAGTAGTATCTCTAACCTGCAGGTATATCAGCCCCAGCATTTT. It is translated as CASSISNLQVYQPQHF.